This entry is about one T cell receptor (beta chain). The sample originates from a study of blood T cell repertoires in COVID-19. Germline V gives CDR1 SGHNT, CDR2 YYREEE (reference sequence). With 4 bases clipped from V and 0 bases from J, the junction kept 6 bases outside the gene matches. The CDR3 contains 15 residues. Profiled with immunoSEQ multiplex PCR; TCRdb holds only in-frame clones, not every one. The sample lists some 45,000 clones, roughly three quarters occurring once. This clonotype was sampled from an older man with acute or convalescent COVID-19. The chain joins TRBV5-4 to TRBJ2-7, with 8 bases identical to TRBD2. The sequencing input was peripheral blood. The CDR3 DNA sequence: TGTGCCAGCAGCCAAGCGGGGGCCCTCTCCTACGAGCAGTACTTC. Translation gives CASSQAGALSYEQYF.